Sequencing of this TCR beta chain was carried out in a study of shared clonotypes between healthy human individuals. The wider study: Each donor's CD8 memory used one plate, CD8 naive two, each CD4 subset three.

A note on this clone: Other nucleotide sequences in the sample specify the same CDR3.

Profiling relied on immunoSEQ multiplex PCR, and the TCRdb table lists in-frame clones only, not all of them. Counted here are around 2,000,000 clones, roughly 91% occurring once; the ten biggest clones make up roughly 1.8%. As defined, naive CD8 cells were CD45RO-negative and positively selected for CCR7, with terminally differentiated effector memory CD45RA+ cells excluded. This CDR3 is built from 12 residues. The V and J ends lost 6 bases and 8 bases respectively, with 13 bases between them. Germline V gene sequence: CDR1 SEHNR, CDR2 FQNEAQ (reference sequence). This receptor was identified in a man between 18 and 29 years old in good health. Some clones in this sample may be carry-over from other donors' samples. The sequencing sample was made of naive CD8+ T cells from PBMCs. V gene TRBV7-9 combines with J gene TRBJ1-2; unclear D gene. CDR3 DNA: TGTGCCAGCAGTCCTCCGGGTGGGGGCTACACCTTC. The encoded protein is CASSPPGGGYTF.